This T cell receptor (beta chain) was profiled in a study of blood T cell repertoires in COVID-19. Study-level information: The cDNA or gDNA used as material had been derived from T cells, B-cell-depleted T cells, or PBMCs.

Recruitment covered about two dozen US areas and drew participants whose ages spanned about 18 to 89 years. The CDR3 has 15 residues. Germline values: CDR1 SGHVS, CDR2 FQNEAQ. Trimming removed 3 bases from V and 1 base from J, with 12 bases in between. Using immunoSEQ multiplex PCR, the repertoire was profiled, and TCRdb retains in-frame clones only, with some absent. The sample has about 330,000 clones, around 90% seen once; the top ten hold around a sixth. Material for sequencing was PBMCs or T cells enriched from blood (not recorded which). The TCR comes from a woman aged 30 to 39 who had recovered from COVID-19. This chain connects TRBV7-8 to TRBJ1-1, with D perhaps TRBD1 (5 bases). The CDR3 region has the DNA TGTGCCAGCAGCTTGTCAGGGAGGACGAACACTGAAGCTTTCTTT. Translating gives CASSLSGRTNTEAFF. Drawing the rest from reference TRBV7-8 and TRBJ1-1, the complete variable domain is GAGVSQSPRYKVAKRGQDVALRCDPISGHVSLFWYQQALGQGPEFLTYFQNEAQLDKSGLPSDRFFAERPEGSVSTLKIQRTQQEDSAVYLCASSLSGRTNTEAFFGQGTRLTVV.